This T cell receptor beta chain was documented in a study of identical twins. Notes on the study in general: Beta clonotypes that were abundant in cord blood contained fewer insertions, a pattern absent from memory repertoires. Twins' excess sharing was less marked for out-of-frame beta sequences. Out-of-frame TCR alpha sharing in monozygotic twins exceeded recombination model predictions.

Losses at the gene ends were 6 bases for V and 3 bases for J; bases not matched to a gene: 6. Germline V CDR1 and CDR2: MDHEN, SYDVKM. CDR3 length equals 15 residues. Worth noting for this clonotype: Its target is unknown.

TCRdb reanalysed the 5' RACE reads using MiXCR and keeps one entry per CDR3 protein. The sample holds roughly 490,000 distinct CDR3 sequences, roughly an eighth seen once. The same sample was also used in a study of yellow fever vaccine responses in identical twins.

The sample taken for sequencing was CD4+ T cells sorted from blood. The receptor was derived from a woman aged 18-29 years in good health. The rearrangement uses TRBV28 and TRBJ2-2; 8 bases align to TRBD2. As DNA, the CDR3 is TGTGCCAGCAGGAACGGGGGGGTGGACACCGGGGAGCTGTTTTTT. It encodes CASRNGGVDTGELFF. Using reference TRBV28 and TRBJ2-2 for the parts outside the CDR3, the full variable domain is DVKVTQSSRYLVKRTGEKVFLECVQDMDHENMFWYRQDPGLGLRLIYFSYDVKMKEKGDIPEGYSVSREKKERFSLILESASTNQTSMYLCASRNGGVDTGELFFGEGSRLTVL.